A single sample gave rise to the 5 T cell receptor beta chains below, sequenced in a study of human T cells and chemical hapten exposure. Using its own MiXCR run on the RACE reads, TCRdb lists one record per CDR3 protein. Of around 340,000 distinct CDR3 sequences listed, about 7% are singletons. Indicated time point: patch test 1, 2 weeks after DPC sensitization. Treatment of the sample: therapeutic diphenylcyclopropenone sensitization with weekly scalp DPC. The sample here was whole blood, taken in connection with sensitization to the hapten diphenylcyclopropenone (DPC). Receptors originate from a woman younger than 35 with alopecia areata. Some clones in this sample may be carry-over from other donors' samples.

V is TRBV6-5 and J is TRBJ2-1; D not resolved. From germline, CDR1 is MNHEY and CDR2 SVGAGI. CDR3 length: 13 residues. The V and J ends lost 7 bases and 9 bases respectively, with 16 bases between them. CDR3 loop: CASNPGPQSEQFF. For the CDR3, the DNA is TGTGCCAGCAACCCGGGCCCCCAGAGTGAGCAGTTCTTC.

This clonotype was detected a few times. This chain connects TRBV7-8 to TRBJ1-6; D perhaps matches TRBD1 (5 bases). This CDR3 contains 16 residues. Germline lookup yields CDR1 SGHVS and CDR2 FQNEAQ. Trimming left V 5 bases short and J 9 bases short, with 20 bases between. In DNA, the CDR3 is TGTGCCAGCAGCGGGGGTAAGGACACGCGCGTTTCACCCCTCCACTTT. As protein: CASSGGKDTRVSPLHF.

This clonotype was counted at least ten times. At one boundary the junction diverges from the germline segment, which might be a read error. V and J are TRBV7-9 and TRBJ1-2; D call uncertain. Germline values: CDR1 SEHNR, CDR2 FQNEAQ (reference sequence). This CDR3 is built from 12 residues. The CDR3 DNA sequence: TGCGCCAGCAGCAGCACTAACTATGGCTACACCTTC. This encodes CASSSTNYGYTF. Complete variable domain (other parts from reference TRBV7-9 and TRBJ1-2): DTGVSQNPRHKITKRGQNVTFRCDPISEHNRLYWYRQTLGQGPEFLTYFQNEAQLEKSRLLSDRFSAERPKGSFSTLEIQRTEQGDSAMYLCASSSTNYGYTFGSGTRLTVV.

This clonotype has more than one count but fewer than ten. The chain links TRBV4-3 to TRBJ1-2; 7 nucleotides line up with TRBD1. The germline CDR1 and CDR2 sequences are LGHNA and YSLEER. The CDR3 spans 14 residues. The ends lost 1 base at V and 8 bases at J; junction bases unmatched: 7. The CDR3 bases are TGCGCCAGCAGCCAAGTGACAGGGAGGGGCGGCTACACCTTC. It specifies CASSQVTGRGGYTF.

This clonotype was seen a few times. This chain uses TRBV3-1 with TRBJ2-5, with unresolved D. The germline CDR1 and CDR2 sequences are LGHDT and YNNKEL (reference sequence). CDR3 length equals 13 residues. Trimming removed 3 bases at V and 5 bases at J, with 10 bases between. The CDR3 region has the DNA TGTGCCAGCAGCCAGAGGAGCTTGGAGACCCAGTACTTC. It translates to CASSQRSLETQYF.